This paragraph reports one TCR beta chain. Antigen unknown. This sample was taken from a study of cytomegalovirus exposure and HLA in healthy donors. The wider study: Caucasian-associated ancestry cluster membership applied to about 77% of over 350 genotyped donors.

The primer mix had 60 Vbeta and 13 Jbeta primers. Under the authors' procedure: In a later analysis, the count reached approximately 80 million unique TCR beta chains, with around 10 million shared. Sequencing used immunoSEQ multiplex PCR; TCRdb keeps in-frame clones, though not all of them. V and J calls and clone size are copied from that table; D and trimming were computed from the DNA. Its table lists about 210,000 clones. Trimming took off 6 bases at V and 3 bases at J, with 12 bases between the two ends. CDR1 MNHEY and CDR2 SVGAGI come from the germline V gene. The CDR3 runs to 13 residues. Findings of the study overall: In a later analysis, V- and J-gene trimming of beta chains associated with a DCLRE1C missense variant, replicated independently. An apparent linkage of common viral pathogens to several of the most significant clusters emerged in a later analysis.

This receptor was obtained from a woman aged 30 to 39 in good health and CMV-seropositive. V gene TRBV6-5 combines with J gene TRBJ2-7; maybe TRBD1 (6 bases). The sequencing sample was made of PBMCs. CDR3 amino acids: CASRRTDFYEQYF. The CDR3 DNA reads TGTGCCAGCAGACGGACAGACTTCTACGAGCAGTACTTC.